These 20 T cell receptor beta chains came from one sample sequenced in a study of T cell changes during pregnancy in multiple sclerosis. Assay used: immunoSEQ multiplex PCR; TCRdb lists only in-frame clones, some missing. The sample shows 42,000 or so clones, 90% to 95% of them seen only once. Sequencing was performed on CD4+ T cells from peripheral blood mononuclear cells, taken after pregnancy. These receptor sequences come from a female donor with multiple sclerosis, enrolled in a pregnancy study.

This chain links TRBV10-2 with TRBJ1-4, with 9 positions matching TRBD1. The CDR3 is 15 residues long. CDR1 WSHSY and CDR2 SAAADI come from the germline V gene. V was clipped by 7 bases and J by 7 bases; unmatched bases: 10. The CDR3 DNA sequence: TGCGCCAGCAAGGGACAGGGTGGGGGCAGTGAAAAACTGTTTTTT. Residues: CASKGQGGGSEKLFF.

CDR3 residues: CASNPSGGTYNEQFF. The CDR3, as DNA: TGCGCCAGCAATCCTAGCGGGGGGACCTACAATGAGCAGTTCTTC. The chain links TRBV5-1 to TRBJ2-1; 11 bases fit TRBD2. Germline V gene sequence: CDR1 SGHRS, CDR2 YFSETQ. J was trimmed by 2 bases and V by 6 bases; bases with no gene match: 4. CDR3 length equals 15 residues.

This clone was recorded a few times. The genes are TRBV4-1 and TRBJ1-5; the D is unclear. Trimming took 2 bases from V and 4 from J, leaving 6 bases between them. The V gene's germline CDR1 is MGHRA and CDR2 YSYEKL. The CDR3 sequence is 13 residues long. This chain's CDR3 is CASSQFRNQPQHF. CDR3 nucleotides: TGCGCCAGCAGCCAATTCAGGAATCAGCCCCAGCATTTT.

The chain employs TRBV27 and TRBJ2-3; D not certain. Trimming pared 4 bases from V and 7 bases from J, leaving 9 bases between. Per germline, CDR1 MNHEY and CDR2 SMNVEV (reference sequence). This CDR3 comprises 12 residues. The CDR3 nucleotides are TGTGCCAGCAGTTCCCGAGCCTATACGCAGTATTTT. Amino acids: CASSSRAYTQYF.

V usage is TRBV5-4 and J usage is TRBJ2-7; 8 nucleotides match TRBD1. This CDR3 comprises 16 residues. Trimming at V came to 0 bases and at J to 0 bases, leaving 5 bases not matched to a gene. From germline, CDR1 is SGHNT and CDR2 YYREEE (reference sequence). In nucleotides, the CDR3 is TGTGCCAGCAGCTTGGCGGGGCAGGGGGCCTCCTACGAGCAGTACTTC. Amino acid sequence: CASSLAGQGASYEQYF.

The V and J genes are TRBV6-5 and TRBJ2-3; D is uncertain. Trimming took 6 bases from V and 0 from J, leaving 4 bases between them. This CDR3 comprises 12 residues. Looked up from germline, CDR1 is MNHEY and CDR2 is SVGAGI. The CDR3 loop is CASRASTDTQYF. The CDR3 region has the DNA TGTGCCAGCAGGGCCAGCACAGATACGCAGTATTTT.

The genes are TRBV5-1 and TRBJ1-5, with 9 bases matching TRBD1. V shed 4 bases, J shed 6 bases, and the junction held 8 bases outside the gene matches. The CDR3 covers 15 residues. Germline CDR1 and CDR2: SGHRS and YFSETQ. The CDR3 bases are TGCGCCAGCAGCCTAGGAACAGGGGGCGGTCAGCCCCAGCATTTT. Encoded protein: CASSLGTGGGQPQHF. Together with reference TRBV5-1 and TRBJ1-5, the CDR3 gives the full variable domain: KAGVTQTPRYLIKTRGQQVTLSCSPISGHRSVSWYQQTPGQGLQFLFEYFSETQRNKGNFPGRFSGRQFSNSRSEMNVSTLELGDSALYLCASSLGTGGGQPQHFGDGTRLSIL.

This sequence joins TRBV6-1 and TRBJ1-6; no clear D gene. Germline assignment: CDR1 MNHNS and CDR2 SASEGT. The ends were cut back, 3 bases at V and 5 bases at J, with 17 bases in the middle. The CDR3 consists of 17 residues. CDR3 residues: CASSDPAGIVHNSPLHF. The CDR3 DNA reads TGTGCCAGCAGTGACCCCGCGGGTATTGTTCATAATTCACCCCTCCACTTT.

J is TRBJ2-2 and V is TRBV5-6; D is perhaps TRBD1 (5 bases). This CDR3 spans 14 amino acids. The V and J ends lost 2 bases and 4 bases respectively, with 9 bases between them. From germline, CDR1 is SGHDT and CDR2 YYEEEE. CDR3 nucleotides: TGTGCCAGCAGCTTCAGGGTTCGCACCGGGGAGCTGTTTTTT. This gives the protein CASSFRVRTGELFF.

J is TRBJ2-3 and V is TRBV18; 11 bases are a match to TRBD2. This CDR3 is built from 15 residues. Germline V gene data show CDR1 as KGHSH and CDR2 as LQKENI. V gave up 3 bases and J gave up 1 base; unmatched junction bases: 0. The CDR3, as DNA: TGTGCCAGCTCACCGACTAGCGGGGGCACAGATACGCAGTATTTT. Its protein is CASSPTSGGTDTQYF.

The CDR3 DNA reads as TGTGCCAGCAGCGTAGGGGATGCGGGGGCCGGGGACTACGAGCAGTACTTC. Residues: CASSVGDAGAGDYEQYF. The rearrangement joins TRBV9 to TRBJ2-7, with D perhaps TRBD2 (7 bases). The V and J ends lost 0 bases and 3 bases respectively, with 19 bases between them. Germline V gene data show CDR1 as SGDLS and CDR2 as YYNGEE. The CDR3 loop spans 17 amino acids.

V is TRBV11-2 and J is TRBJ2-7, with 7 bases lining up with TRBD1. The CDR3 totals 16 residues. CDR1 and CDR2 (germline): SGHAT, FQNNGV. With V trimmed by 5 bases and J by 5 bases, 15 bases remained unmatched. The CDR3 protein is CASSRVRGLLSHEQYF. DNA for the CDR3: TGTGCCAGCAGCCGCGTTAGGGGGCTCTTGAGCCACGAGCAGTACTTC. The whole variable domain, remainder taken from reference TRBV11-2 and TRBJ2-7, is EAGVAQSPRYKIIEKRQSVAFWCNPISGHATLYWYQQILGQGPKLLIQFQNNGVVDDSQLPKDRFSAERLKGVDSTLKIQPAKLEDSAVYLCASSRVRGLLSHEQYFGPGTRLTVT.

This chain connects TRBV13 to TRBJ1-6; 7 nucleotides line up with TRBD1. The CDR3 sequence is 14 residues long. Trimming at V came to 7 bases and at J to 9 bases, leaving 9 bases not matched to a gene. Germline CDR1 and CDR2: PRHDT and FYEKMQ (reference sequence). The CDR3 coding sequence is TGTGCCAGCACCATACAGGGGAGTCGTTCACCCCTCCACTTT. It translates to CASTIQGSRSPLHF.

The sample holds one count of this clone. V and J are TRBV5-1 and TRBJ2-3; 9 positions agree with TRBD1. Looked up from germline, CDR1 is SGHRS and CDR2 is YFSETQ. Trimming at V came to 4 bases and at J to 4 bases, leaving 7 bases not matched to a gene. The CDR3 extends over 15 amino acids. DNA of the CDR3: TGCGCCAGCAGCCGAACCGGGACAGGGCCAGATACGCAGTATTTT. It specifies CASSRTGTGPDTQYF.

The chain is built from TRBV7-9 and TRBJ2-1; 7 bases are a match to TRBD1. The V gene's germline CDR1 is SEHNR and CDR2 FQNEAQ (reference sequence). After removal of 3 bases from V and 15 bases from J, the junction contained 8 bases not matched to a gene. This CDR3 is 12 amino acids long. The CDR3 sequence: CASSLDRSTPFF. CDR3 nucleotide sequence: TGTGCCAGCAGCTTGGACAGGAGCACGCCGTTCTTC.

The chain is built from TRBV2 and TRBJ1-4, with D unclear. Germline CDR1 SNHLY, CDR2 FYNNEI. The CDR3 totals 11 residues. Trimming removed 3 bases at V and 11 bases at J, with 7 bases between. The CDR3 coding sequence is TGTGCCAGCAGTGAGGGAGGTAAACTGTTTTTT. It is translated as CASSEGGKLFF.

This clone was observed a single time. The gene calls are TRBV9 and TRBJ1-2; D is possibly TRBD1 (5 bases). The CDR3 is 15 amino acids. Germline V lookup: CDR1 SGDLS, CDR2 YYNGEE. Trimming took off 0 bases at V and 0 bases at J, with 9 bases between the two ends. The CDR3: CASSVGRDPNYGYTF. The CDR3 DNA follows: TGTGCCAGCAGCGTAGGGAGGGACCCTAACTATGGCTACACCTTC.

This clone showed up just once. The CDR3 reads CSWASGGHTDTQYF. CDR3 nucleotide sequence: TGCAGCTGGGCCAGCGGGGGGCACACAGATACGCAGTATTTT. The chain joins TRBV29-1 to TRBJ2-3; 9 nucleotides agree with TRBD2. Trimming at V came to 8 bases and at J to 2 bases, leaving 8 bases not matched to a gene. Germline lookup yields CDR1 SQVTM and CDR2 ANQGSEA. CDR3 length equals 14 residues.

The chain couples TRBV2 to TRBJ1-4, with 8 bases that match TRBD1. V shed 9 bases, J shed 8 bases, and the junction held 8 bases outside the gene matches. The CDR3 runs 13 residues. CDR1 and CDR2 (germline): SNHLY, FYNNEI. The CDR3 DNA follows: TGTGCCAGTCAGGACAGGGTTTGGGAAAAACTGTTTTTT. This encodes CASQDRVWEKLFF.

J is TRBJ2-3 and V is TRBV23-1; D perhaps matches TRBD1 (5 bases). TRBV23-1 is treated as an ORF (open reading frame) with a function not yet certain. The V and J ends lost 1 base and 1 base respectively, with 12 bases between them. The CDR3 has 16 residues. The CDR3, as DNA: TGCGCCAGCAGTCAATGCCCAGGGAAGCGCACAGATACGCAGTATTTT. Translation: CASSQCPGKRTDTQYF.